This T cell receptor beta chain was captured by sequencing in a study of cytomegalovirus exposure and HLA in healthy donors. Whole-study results and caveats: The productive fraction for most TCR beta V segments was about 90% or about 30% in an earlier analysis.

This clone was recorded once. Its antigen is unknown. It was with 60 Vbeta and 13 Jbeta primers that the PCR ran. TCRdb keeps only in-frame clones here, not all; method: immunoSEQ multiplex PCR. The sample consists of nearly 200,000 clones, 82% of them appearing once. The germline V and J ends were trimmed by 7 bases and 6 bases, with 22 bases remaining between them. From germline, CDR1 is SNHLY and CDR2 FYNNEI. This CDR3 spans 15 amino acids. Sequencing input: PBMCs. The TCR comes from a boy under 10 years old in good health and CMV-seronegative. J is TRBJ2-7 and V is TRBV2, with D possibly matching TRBD1 (7 bases). This CDR3 is CASNQKLGTAGEQYF. The CDR3 nucleotides are TGTGCCAGCAACCAAAAACTCGGGACAGCGGGCGAGCAGTACTTC.